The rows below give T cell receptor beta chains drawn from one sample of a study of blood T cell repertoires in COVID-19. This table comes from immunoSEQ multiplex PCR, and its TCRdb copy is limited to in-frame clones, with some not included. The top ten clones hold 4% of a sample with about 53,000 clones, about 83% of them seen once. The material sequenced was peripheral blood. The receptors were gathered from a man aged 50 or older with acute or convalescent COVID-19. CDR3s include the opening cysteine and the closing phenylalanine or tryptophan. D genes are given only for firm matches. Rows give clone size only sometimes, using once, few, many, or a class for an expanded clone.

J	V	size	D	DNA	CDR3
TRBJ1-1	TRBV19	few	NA	TGTGCCAGTAGTATAGGGCAGGCGACTGAAGCTTTCTTT	CASSIGQATEAFF
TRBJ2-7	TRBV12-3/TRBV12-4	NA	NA	TGTGCCAGCAGCCCTACGGGTTACGAGCAGTACTTC	CASSPTGYEQYF
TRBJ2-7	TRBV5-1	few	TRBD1	TGCGCCAGCAGCTTGGCGCGGGCGGGACAGGGGGCTTACGAGCAGTACTTC	CASSLARAGQGAYEQYF
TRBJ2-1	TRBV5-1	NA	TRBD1	TGCGCCAGCAGCCTACGAGGACAGGGCAATGAGCAGTTCTTC	CASSLRGQGNEQFF
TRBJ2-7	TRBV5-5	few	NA	TGTGCCAGCAGCTGGGGTCCGACAGGATCCTACGAGCAGTACTTC	CASSWGPTGSYEQYF
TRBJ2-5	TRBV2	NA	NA	TGTGCCAGCATAAGAAGCGGCAGAGGGTCGGAGACCCAGTACTTC	CASIRSGRGSETQYF
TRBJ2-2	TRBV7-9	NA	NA	TGTGCCAGCAGCTTAAGGGGAGGTTTGGGAAACACCGGGGAGCTGTTTTTT	CASSLRGGLGNTGELFF
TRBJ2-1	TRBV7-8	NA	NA	TGTGCCAGCAACGAGAGAGTAGAGACTTTTTACAATGAGCAGTTCTTC	CASNERVETFYNEQFF
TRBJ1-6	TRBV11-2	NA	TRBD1	TGTGCCAGCAGCTCCGCAGCTACCTCCGGGACAGGTCGCTCACCCCTCCACTTT	CASSSAATSGTGRSPLHF
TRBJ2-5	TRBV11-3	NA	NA	TGTGCCAGCAGCTTAGAAGGGGCAGGAGGGATGGAGACCCAGTACTTC	CASSLEGAGGMETQYF
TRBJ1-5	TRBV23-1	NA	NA	TGCGCCAGCAGTCTTAACAGGACTAGCAATCAGCCCCAGCATTTT	CASSLNRTSNQPQHF
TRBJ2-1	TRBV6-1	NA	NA	TGTGCCAGCAGTGAAGCGGGCGGAGGGAGTTACAATGAGCAGTTCTTC	CASSEAGGGSYNEQFF
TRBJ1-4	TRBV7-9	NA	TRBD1	TGTGCCAGCAGCTCCGGGACAGGGGAGGAAAAACTGTTTTTT	CASSSGTGEEKLFF
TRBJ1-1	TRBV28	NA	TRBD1	TGCTTGACACAGGGGACAGGGTGGATCACTGAAGCTTTCTTT	CLTQGTGWITEAFF
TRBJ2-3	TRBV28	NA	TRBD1	TGTGCCAGCAGTTTAAGGGGGCTAGTGTATGGAGATACGCAGTATTTT	CASSLRGLVYGDTQYF
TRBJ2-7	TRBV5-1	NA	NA	TGCGCCAGCAGCTTGGGGTCAAACAGTGCGCGGGACCACTACGAGCAGTACTTC	CASSLGSNSARDHYEQYF
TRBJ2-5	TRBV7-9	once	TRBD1	TGTGCCAGCAGCCGCGACAGGGGGCGTTCAGAGACCCAGTACTTC	CASSRDRGRSETQYF
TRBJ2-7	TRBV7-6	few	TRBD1	TGTGCCAGCAGCTCCTCGGACAGGGGTAGTTACGAGCAGTACTTC	CASSSSDRGSYEQYF
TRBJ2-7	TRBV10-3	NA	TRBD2	TGTGCCATCAGTGATCGAACTAGCGCGGGCTACGAGCAGTACTTC	CAISDRTSAGYEQYF
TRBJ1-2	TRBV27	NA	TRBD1	TGTGCCAGCAGCTTCCTCCCGGGACAGGGGTTAGTTGGCTACACCTTC	CASSFLPGQGLVGYTF
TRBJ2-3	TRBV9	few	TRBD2	TGTGCCAGCAGCCCCCGCCCCAGCGGGAGGTTGGCAGATACGCAGTATTTT	CASSPRPSGRLADTQYF
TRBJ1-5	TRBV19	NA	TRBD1	TGTGCCAGTACTCCCAGGCGGGACAGGGGTCTCAATCAGCCCCAGCATTTT	CASTPRRDRGLNQPQHF
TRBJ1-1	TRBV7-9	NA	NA	TGTGCCAGCAGTCGCCAAGGAGGAACTGAAGCTTTCTTT	CASSRQGGTEAFF
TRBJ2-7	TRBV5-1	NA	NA	TGCGCCAGCAGCACCAGGGTCTCCTACGAGCAGTACTTC	CASSTRVSYEQYF
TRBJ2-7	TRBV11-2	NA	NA	TGTGCCAGCAGCTTTCGGGCCTACGAGCAGTACTTC	CASSFRAYEQYF
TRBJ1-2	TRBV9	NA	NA	TGTGCCAGCAGCGCCTCCACCTCAGGACACCACTATGGCTACACCTTC	CASSASTSGHHYGYTF
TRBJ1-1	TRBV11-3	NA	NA	TGTGCCAGCAGTTTGTCCGGGAACACTGAAGCTTTCTTT	CASSLSGNTEAFF
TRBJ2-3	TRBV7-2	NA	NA	TGTGCCAGCAGCCAGAGCACAGATACGCAGTATTTT	CASSQSTDTQYF
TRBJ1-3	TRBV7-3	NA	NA	TGTGCCAGCAGCTTAAGTGGGCCTACCGGAAACACCATATATTTT	CASSLSGPTGNTIYF
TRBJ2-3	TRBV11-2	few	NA	TGTGCCAGCAGCTTAGACAGGGTGGCAGATACGCAGTATTTT	CASSLDRVADTQYF
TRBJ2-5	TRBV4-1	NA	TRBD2	TGCGCCAGCAGCCAAGAGCCCCTTGGGACTAGACAAGAGACCCAGTACTTC	CASSQEPLGTRQETQYF
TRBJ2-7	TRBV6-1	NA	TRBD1	TGTGCCAGCAGTGAAGTATCGGACAGGGTCGACGAGCAGTACTTC	CASSEVSDRVDEQYF
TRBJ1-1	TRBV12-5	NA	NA	TGTGCTAGTGTCAACAGGGCGGGTGGCACTGAAGCTTTCTTT	CASVNRAGGTEAFF
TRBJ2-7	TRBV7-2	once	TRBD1	TGTGCCAGCAGCTCTGACAGGGCCCCCTCCTACGAGCAGTACTTC	CASSSDRAPSYEQYF
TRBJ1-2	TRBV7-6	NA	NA	TGTGCCAGCAGCTTAGAGAGACAGGCCTACTATGGCTACACCTTC	CASSLERQAYYGYTF
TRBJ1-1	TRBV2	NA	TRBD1	TGTGCCAGCAGTGAGACAGGGGACACTGAAGCTTTCTTT	CASSETGDTEAFF